A selection of T cell receptor beta chains follows, all from one sample in a study of T-cell reconstitution after alpha-beta-depleted transplantation in children. Via MiXCR, TCRdb re-called the PCR reads, giving one row per CDR3 protein. The sample lists 250,000 to 400,000 distinct CDR3 sequences, more than 20% occurring once. Source: PBMCs, mostly from graft donor cells, taken 180 days after TCRalphabeta/CD19-depleted stem cell transplant. The source of these receptors is a male patient younger than 18 who had a stem cell transplant for acute lymphoblastic leukemia, so the T cells may come from the graft donor. CDR3s include the opening cysteine and the closing phenylalanine or tryptophan. Each record gives: J gene, D gene, clone size, CDR3 length, V gene, CDR3 DNA, CDR3 protein. D genes are given only for firm matches. Only part of the rows carry a size: once, few, many, or a class if the clone is expanded.

TRBJ2-1	.	.	16	TRBV14	TGTGCCAGCAGCCAAGTACAGGGACGACCCTACAATGAGCAGTTCTTC	CASSQVQGRPYNEQFF
TRBJ2-7	.	.	13	TRBV5-1	TGCGCCAGCAGCTCTCTACCTACCTACGAGCAGTACTTC	CASSSLPTYEQYF
TRBJ1-2	.	few	11	TRBV25-1	TGTGCCAGCAGGGCGTACTATGGCTACACCTTC	CASRAYYGYTF
TRBJ2-7	TRBD1	few	15	TRBV7-6	TGTGCCAGCAGCCTGTGGACAGGGGGTTCCTACGAGCAGTACTTC	CASSLWTGGSYEQYF
TRBJ2-5	.	few	13	TRBV20-1	TGCAGTGCTAGACGACAGGCTCGGGAGACCCAGTACTTC	CSARRQARETQYF
TRBJ2-4	.	once	16	TRBV28	TGTGCCAGCAGTATCCCCAGGGGTAGGGCCAAAAACATTCAGTACTTC	CASSIPRGRAKNIQYF
TRBJ2-2	.	.	12	TRBV12-3/TRBV12-4	TGTGCCAGCACCCGGTCCGCCGGGGAGCTGTTTTTT	CASTRSAGELFF
TRBJ2-1	TRBD1	few	15	TRBV9	TGTGCCAGCAGCGCCGGACAGGCCGTTTACAATGAGCAGTTCTTC	CASSAGQAVYNEQFF
TRBJ2-5	TRBD2	.	17	TRBV12-3/TRBV12-4	TGTGCCATCAGTCCCTCCGGGCTAGCGGGGTACCAAGAGACCCAGTACTTC	CAISPSGLAGYQETQYF
TRBJ1-1	.	few	11	TRBV29-1	TGCAGCGTTGGTCGGTGGTCTGAAGCTTTCTTT	CSVGRWSEAFF
TRBJ2-3	.	.	12	TRBV12-3/TRBV12-4	TGTGCCAGCAAAATTAGCACAGATACGCAGTATTTT	CASKISTDTQYF
TRBJ2-1	.	few	15	TRBV12-3/TRBV12-4	TGTGCCAGCAGTTTCCCGGGGGGCAGGTACAATGAGCAGTTCTTC	CASSFPGGRYNEQFF
TRBJ2-4	.	few	17	TRBV5-1	TGCGCCAGCAGCTTGGGTATAGACACGGGGACCAAAAACATTCAGTACTTC	CASSLGIDTGTKNIQYF
TRBJ2-5	.	many	16	TRBV4-1	TGCGCCAGCAGCCAAGTCGGACACCGCATCCAAGAGACCCAGTACTTC	CASSQVGHRIQETQYF
TRBJ2-1	TRBD2	.	19	TRBV5-1	TGCGCCAGCAGCTTGAGGGGGACTAGAGGCTCTTGGAGGTACAATGAGCAGTTCTTC	CASSLRGTRGSWRYNEQFF
TRBJ2-6	TRBD1	few	13	TRBV2	TGTGCCAGCAGCGACAGGGAGACCAACGTCCTGACTTTC	CASSDRETNVLTF
TRBJ1-5	.	few	14	TRBV27	TGTGCCAGCAGTTTAAGTGGTAGCAATCAGCCCCAGCATTTT	CASSLSGSNQPQHF
TRBJ1-2	.	.	16	TRBV5-1	TGCGCCAGCAGCTTGGGCTTAGGGGGGAAAAGATATGGCTACACCTTC	CASSLGLGGKRYGYTF
TRBJ2-3	TRBD2	few	17	TRBV7-7	TGTGCCAGCAGCTTAGGTGGACTAGCGGGAGCGGGAGATACGCAGTATTTT	CASSLGGLAGAGDTQYF
TRBJ2-7	TRBD2	few	14	TRBV5-1	TGCGCCAGCAGCGGGGGACTAGCGGGAGACGAGCAGTACTTC	CASSGGLAGDEQYF
TRBJ2-2	TRBD2	.	16	TRBV12-5	TGTGCTAGTGGTTCTGGGGCTAGCGGGCGTCGCGGGGAGCTGTTTTTT	CASGSGASGRRGELFF
TRBJ2-2	.	few	13	TRBV29-1	TGCAGCGTTGAAGGGAGACACACCGGGGAGCTGTTTTTT	CSVEGRHTGELFF
TRBJ1-1	.	many	13	TRBV7-7	TGTGCCAGCAGCGCAGGGGTGAACACTGAAGCTTTCTTT	CASSAGVNTEAFF
TRBJ1-2	.	few	13	TRBV20-1	TGCAGTGCTAGAAGGACCGCGGCTCGCGGCTACACCTTC	CSARRTAARGYTF
TRBJ2-1	TRBD2	few	16	TRBV4-1	TGCGCCAGCAGCCATACTAGCGGGAGGTCTGTCAATGAGCAGTTCTTC	CASSHTSGRSVNEQFF
TRBJ2-7	.	few	16	TRBV5-1	TGCGCCAGCAGCTTGGCCGGGACAAAGCCCTCCTACGAGCAGTACTTC	CASSLAGTKPSYEQYF
TRBJ2-7	TRBD2	.	15	TRBV5-1	TGCGCCAGCAGCCTATCCTCAGGGAGGGTCCACGAGCAGTACTTC	CASSLSSGRVHEQYF
TRBJ2-7	.	.	17	TRBV21-1	TGTGCCAGCAGCAGCACGGGACTAGCGGAGCGCACCTACGAGCAGTACTTC	CASSSTGLAERTYEQYF
TRBJ2-2	TRBD2	few	17	TRBV24-1	TGTGCCACCAGTTCCGGACTAGCGGCCCTGAGGACCGGGGAGCTGTTTTTT	CATSSGLAALRTGELFF
TRBJ2-2	TRBD2	.	16	TRBV12-3/TRBV12-4	TGTGCCAGCACCCCTACTCTAGCGGGAGCTGGCGGGGAGCTGTTTTTT	CASTPTLAGAGGELFF
TRBJ2-3	TRBD2	.	17	TRBV4-2	TGTGCCAGCAGCCAAACCGGACTAGCGATTAGCACAGATACGCAGTATTTT	CASSQTGLAISTDTQYF
TRBJ1-3	.	few	13	TRBV5-1	TGCGCCAGCAGCTTGGTACGGGGAAACACCATATATTTT	CASSLVRGNTIYF
TRBJ2-7	TRBD2	few	14	TRBV12-3/TRBV12-4	TGTGCCAGCAGTTCGGGACTAGCGGGAGGCAGGAAGTACTTC	CASSSGLAGGRKYF
TRBJ2-3	.	many	13	TRBV12-3/TRBV12-4	TGTGCCAGCATTGCAGGGGCGGGAGATACGCAGTATTTT	CASIAGAGDTQYF
TRBJ2-7	.	.	16	TRBV18	TGTGCCAGCTCTCAACAGAGGGACTCCAGCTCCTACGAGCAGTACTTC	CASSQQRDSSSYEQYF
TRBJ1-3	TRBD1	.	14	TRBV29-1	TGCAGCGTCGATACAGGGGGCTCAGGAAACACCATATATTTT	CSVDTGGSGNTIYF
TRBJ1-2	.	.	14	TRBV3-1	TGTGCCAGCAGCCAGCGGGGGCCCAACTATGGCTACACCTTC	CASSQRGPNYGYTF
TRBJ2-7	.	.	14	TRBV4-1	TGCGCCAGCAGCCAAGGTATAAGGGTCTACGAGCAGTACTTC	CASSQGIRVYEQYF
TRBJ2-3	TRBD2	few	16	TRBV5-1	TGCGCCAGCAGCTTGGGGCCCAGCGGGAACACAGATACGCAGTATTTT	CASSLGPSGNTDTQYF
TRBJ1-1	TRBD1	.	12	TRBV7-9	TGTGCCAGCAGACGGGACAGACCGGTTACTTTCTTT	CASRRDRPVTFF
TRBJ2-7	.	few	12	TRBV3-1	TGTGCCAGCAGCCAGGGGAGTTACCGGTTTAACTTC	CASSQGSYRFNF
TRBJ2-7	.	few	15	TRBV12-3/TRBV12-4	TGTGCCAGCAGTTTTGGCACTCCGGACTACTACGAGCAGTACTTC	CASSFGTPDYYEQYF
TRBJ2-5	.	.	15	TRBV5-1	TGCGCCAGCAGCTGGGGGACTGCCCCGGTGGAGACCCAGTACTTC	CASSWGTAPVETQYF
TRBJ2-7	.	.	15	TRBV6-5	TGTGCCAGCAGTTCCCTCTGGGGGAGCAGCTACGAGCAGTACTTC	CASSSLWGSSYEQYF
TRBJ1-2	.	few	11	TRBV5-1	TGCGCCAGCAGCACTGACATTGGCTACACCTTC	CASSTDIGYTF
TRBJ2-5	.	few	16	TRBV5-1	TGCGCCAGCAGCTTGGCCTGGAGGGCGGGACAGGAGACCCAGTACTTC	CASSLAWRAGQETQYF
TRBJ2-2	TRBD2	.	19	TRBV9	TGTGCCAGCAGCCCCCGCCGAGGTAGCGGGAGGTCGAACACCGGGGAGCTGTTTTTT	CASSPRRGSGRSNTGELFF
TRBJ2-7	.	few	12	TRBV12-3/TRBV12-4	TGTGCCAGCAGTTTAAATGGAGGGGAGCAGTACTTC	CASSLNGGEQYF
TRBJ1-1	.	medium-sized	14	TRBV29-1	TGCAGCGTCCGAGTAGGACAGAGGAACACTGAAGCTTTCTTT	CSVRVGQRNTEAFF
TRBJ1-2	.	few	11	TRBV4-1	TGCGCCAGCAGCCAATTCGGTGGCTACACCTTC	CASSQFGGYTF
TRBJ2-6	TRBD1	many	16	TRBV12-3/TRBV12-4	TGTGCCAGCAGTTCCCCTGACAGGGCCGGGGCCAACGTCCTGACTTTC	CASSSPDRAGANVLTF
TRBJ2-5	.	.	14	TRBV13	TGTGCCAGCAGCCTTTACAGATTCCAAGAGACCCAGTACTTC	CASSLYRFQETQYF
TRBJ2-1	.	.	15	TRBV29-1	TGCAGCGTTGTACAGTTCCCGAGCTCCTACAATGAGCAGTTCTTC	CSVVQFPSSYNEQFF
TRBJ2-1	TRBD2	few	18	TRBV10-3	TGTGCCATCCGTCTGAGCGGACTAGCGGGAGGTTCCTACAATGAGCAGTTCTTC	CAIRLSGLAGGSYNEQFF